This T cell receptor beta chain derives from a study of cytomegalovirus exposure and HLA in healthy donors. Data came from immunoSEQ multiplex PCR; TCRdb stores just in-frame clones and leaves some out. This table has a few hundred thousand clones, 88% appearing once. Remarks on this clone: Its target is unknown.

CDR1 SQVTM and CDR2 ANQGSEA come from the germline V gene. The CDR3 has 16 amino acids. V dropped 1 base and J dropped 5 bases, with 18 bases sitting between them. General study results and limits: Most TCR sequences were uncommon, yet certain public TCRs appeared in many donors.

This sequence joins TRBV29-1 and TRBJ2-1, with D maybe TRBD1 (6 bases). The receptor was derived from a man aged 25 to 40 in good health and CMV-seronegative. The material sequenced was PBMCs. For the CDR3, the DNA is TGCAGCGTTGAAGGAACTTATACAGGGTCCAACAATGAGCAGTTCTTC. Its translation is CSVEGTYTGSNNEQFF.